This passage covers 23 T cell receptor beta chains from one sample sequenced in a study of blood T cells in healthy people across ages. Then a second PCR, running roughly 7 to 11 cycles, was carried out with a sample-barcoded 5' primer and a J-beta primer mix. TCRdb analysed the 5' RACE reads with MiXCR anew, one entry per CDR3 protein. The table shows 1,500,000 or so distinct CDR3 sequences, with approximately 43% occurring only once. The sample was blood. The receptors derive from a woman between 18 and 30 years old in good health.

V usage is TRBV12-3 or TRBV12-4 and J usage is TRBJ2-1, with D maybe TRBD2 (6 bases). This CDR3 is 12 amino acids long. V shed 6 bases and J shed 9 bases, with 12 bases lying between them. The CDR3 DNA is TGTGCCAGCAGCTGGACTATTGCTGAGCAGTTCTTC. It encodes CASSWTIAEQFF.

The chain links TRBV12-3 or TRBV12-4 to TRBJ1-3; 8 bases map to TRBD1. CDR3 length: 15 amino acids. Trimming at V came to 5 bases and at J to 2 bases, leaving 5 bases not matched to a gene. The CDR3 is CASSPQGAAGNTIYF. In DNA, the CDR3 is TGTGCCAGCAGTCCCCAGGGGGCGGCTGGAAACACCATATATTTT.

About this clonotype itself: One end of the junction is discordant with germline, which a read error may explain. The chain combines TRBV7-7 with TRBJ2-2; 8 positions agree with TRBD2. This CDR3 spans 15 amino acids. Germline values: CDR1 SSHAT, CDR2 FNYEAQ (reference sequence). The CDR3 DNA reads as TGTGCTAGCAGCAATAGCGGGGCGAACACCGGGGAGCTGTTTTTT. This translates into CASSNSGANTGELFF.

The V gene is TRBV21-1, the J gene TRBJ2-7; TRBD2 is taken as the D call from the table, unchecked against the DNA. TRBV21-1 is shown as a pseudogene. The CDR3 has 18 amino acids. The CDR3 is CASSRSIYSGRGYNEQYF. The DNA for the CDR3 is TGTGCCAGCAGCCGATCCATCTATAGCGGGAGAGGTTACAATGAGCAGTACTTC.

This clonotype has ten or more counts. The chain employs TRBV7-2 and TRBJ2-5; no reliable D call. Trimming pared 5 bases from V and 2 bases from J, leaving 12 bases between. The CDR3 has 14 amino acids. Germline V CDR1 and CDR2: SGHTA, FQGNSA. DNA for the CDR3: TGTGCCAGCAGCCTTAGCAGGCAACAAGAGACCCAGTACTTC. It codes for CASSLSRQQETQYF.

This clonotype was detected many times. This chain connects TRBV12-3 or TRBV12-4 to TRBJ1-2; 8 bases match TRBD1. The V gene end was trimmed by 4 bases and the J gene end by 3 bases; junction bases not matched to a gene: 4. The CDR3 runs to 14 residues. CDR3 bases: TGTGCCAGCAGTTCCCTGACAGGGGACTATGGCTACACCTTC. It specifies CASSSLTGDYGYTF.

The chain is built from TRBV12-3 or TRBV12-4 and TRBJ2-1; D remains unclear. The ends were cut back, 7 bases at V and 10 bases at J, with 20 bases in the middle. The CDR3 totals 14 residues. This chain's CDR3 is CASTPSPGSYEQFF. In nucleotides, the CDR3 is TGTGCCAGCACCCCAAGTCCCGGGTCCTACGAGCAGTTCTTC.

V gene TRBV6-2 or TRBV6-3 combines with J gene TRBJ1-2; D is perhaps TRBD1 (6 bases). The V gene's germline CDR1 is MNHEY and CDR2 SVGEGT. Trimming removed 7 bases at V and 0 bases at J, with 12 bases between. The CDR3 contains 14 residues. As DNA, the CDR3 is TGTGCCAGCACCCAGACAGGATCTAACTATGGCTACACCTTC. Translating gives CASTQTGSNYGYTF.

The chain combines TRBV6-5 with TRBJ2-1; D gene uncertain. The V end was cut by 8 bases, the J end by 6 bases, with 17 bases between. This CDR3 spans 14 amino acids. Germline-derived CDR1 and CDR2 are MNHEY and SVGAGI. As DNA, the CDR3 is TGTGCCAGCGAGTCAAGGCTCAAGACCAATGAGCAGTTCTTC. It encodes CASESRLKTNEQFF.

The chain combines TRBV29-1 with TRBJ2-1; TRBD1 or TRBD2 may be the D gene (6 bases each). Germline CDR1 SQVTM, CDR2 ANQGSEA. V was clipped by 6 bases and J by 5 bases, with 14 bases between them. The CDR3 has 13 residues. The CDR3, as DNA: TGCAGCGTGGGGGGCAGAAAAAACAATGAGCAGTTCTTC. Its translation is CSVGGRKNNEQFF.

This clonotype came up a few times. The chain employs TRBV5-1 and TRBJ2-7, with 11 bases aligning to TRBD2. V lost 4 bases, J lost 5 bases, and 11 bases stayed unmatched. This CDR3 region has 16 residues. The germline V gene has CDR1 SGHRS and CDR2 YFSETQ. The CDR3 coding sequence is TGCGCCAGCAGCCACGGACTAGCGGGCTCAAGTAACGAGCAGTACTTC. This codes for CASSHGLAGSSNEQYF.

This clonotype was observed a handful of times. The chain links TRBV29-1 to TRBJ1-1; a weak D match, TRBD1 (6 bases). The CDR3 covers 13 residues. The germline gives CDR1 SQVTM, CDR2 ANQGSEA. Trimming cost V 8 bases and J 0 bases, with 13 bases left between them. CDR3 amino acids: CSSRDRLNTEAFF. The CDR3, as DNA: TGCAGCTCCCGAGACAGGCTGAACACTGAAGCTTTCTTT.

CDR3 DNA: TGTGCCAGCAGCCGGCAGACAGAAGCTAATTCACCCCTCCACTTT. Translated: CASSRQTEANSPLHF. The chain couples TRBV7-2 to TRBJ1-6; possibly TRBD1 for D (5 bases). Germline V gives CDR1 SGHTA, CDR2 FQGNSA. V lost 5 bases and J 6 bases, leaving 14 bases between the germline ends. This CDR3 has 15 residues.

Only a few counts were recorded for this clonotype. V usage is TRBV6-1 and J usage is TRBJ1-2; D unclear. CDR3 length: 14 residues. The germline V gene has CDR1 MNHNS and CDR2 SASEGT. Trimming cost V 7 bases and J 5 bases, with 17 bases left between them. This CDR3 reads CASNSAPETYGYTF. The CDR3 region has the DNA TGTGCCAGCAACAGTGCCCCTGAAACATATGGCTACACCTTC.

The sample holds a few counts of this clonotype. The J gene is TRBJ2-3, the V gene TRBV20-1; TRBD2 matches at 8 bases. Trimming cost V 0 bases and J 0 bases; bases outside gene matches: 8. CDR1 is DFQATT and CDR2 is SNEGSKA in the germline V gene (reference sequence). The CDR3 consists of 17 residues. The CDR3 DNA is TGCAGTGCTAGAGATAGTGATCCTAGCGGGAGCACAGATACGCAGTATTTT. Translation: CSARDSDPSGSTDTQYF.

This clonotype was found a few times. The chain carries TRBV12-3 or TRBV12-4 and TRBJ1-2; TRBD1 is a possible D gene (6 bases). CDR3 length: 14 amino acids. The V end was cut by 5 bases, the J end by 2 bases, with 12 bases between. The CDR3 region is CASSPWTENYGYTF. In DNA form, the CDR3 reads TGTGCCAGCAGTCCGTGGACAGAAAACTATGGCTACACCTTC.

This chain's CDR3 is CSVGQSVRGEQYF. In nucleotides, the CDR3 is TGCAGCGTGGGACAGAGCGTACGAGGGGAGCAGTACTTC. The V gene is TRBV29-1, the J gene TRBJ2-7; 7 bases line up with TRBD1. The germline V gene encodes CDR1 SQVTM and CDR2 ANQGSEA. The CDR3 spans 13 residues. V trimming: 6 bases; J trimming: 7 bases; junction bases outside the gene matches: 12.

In its sample, this clonotype was seen a few times. The J gene is TRBJ1-6, the V gene TRBV5-6; 7 positions match TRBD1. The V gene's germline CDR1 is SGHDT and CDR2 YYEEEE. This CDR3 contains 15 residues. Germline trimming cut 4 bases from V and 7 bases from J; bases unmatched to any gene: 8. The CDR3 coding sequence is TGTGCCAGCAGCACCGGTGACAGGGACAATTCACCCCTCCACTTT. Translated: CASSTGDRDNSPLHF. The variable domain in full, with the rest retrieved from reference TRBV5-6 and TRBJ1-6, is DAGVTQSPTHLIKTRGQQVTLRCSPKSGHDTVSWYQQALGQGPQFIFQYYEEEERQRGNFPDRFSGHQFPNYSSELNVNALLLGDSALYLCASSTGDRDNSPLHFGNGTRLTVT.

This clonotype was detected a few times. The chain recombines TRBV7-9 with TRBJ2-5; D may be TRBD1 or TRBD2 (6 bases each). The CDR3 totals 13 residues. With 6 bases removed from V and 5 bases from J, the gap between germline ends came to 13 bases. Germline-derived CDR1 and CDR2 are SEHNR and FQNEAQ (reference sequence). Here the CDR3 reads CASRWGAMETQYF. The CDR3 DNA sequence: TGTGCCAGCAGATGGGGGGCTATGGAGACCCAGTACTTC.

The chain recombines TRBV28 with TRBJ2-3, with a possible D match to TRBD2 (6 bases). V was pared by 1 base and J by 8 bases, with 13 bases between. CDR3 length: 14 residues. CDR1 is MDHEN, CDR2 SYDVKM, per germline. The CDR3 DNA is TGTGCCAGCAGTTTATTGGGGCCGGGGGTTACGCAGTATTTT. Translated: CASSLLGPGVTQYF.

The J gene is TRBJ2-2, the V gene TRBV13; a weak D match, TRBD2 (6 bases). Germline CDR1 reads PRHDT; CDR2 reads FYEKMQ (reference sequence). Trimming removed 5 bases at V and 2 bases at J, with 15 bases between. This CDR3 is 16 amino acids long. In DNA form, the CDR3 reads TGTGCCAGCAGCCCTTGGTTGGAGGGAAACACCGGGGAGCTGTTTTTT. It is translated as CASSPWLEGNTGELFF.

The chain links TRBV20-1 to TRBJ1-6; D unresolved. This CDR3 spans 15 amino acids. Germline lookup yields CDR1 DFQATT and CDR2 SNEGSKA (reference sequence). Trimming cost V 2 bases and J 0 bases, with 8 bases left between them. In DNA, the CDR3 is TGCAGTGCTAGAAATCAGAACTCCTATAATTCACCCCTCCACTTT. Residues: CSARNQNSYNSPLHF.

This clonotype has just a few counts. The V and J genes are TRBV7-6 and TRBJ1-5; D not certain. CDR1 and CDR2 from the germline V gene are SGHVS and FNYEAQ. The CDR3 has 13 amino acids. The germline V and J ends were trimmed by 5 bases and 3 bases, with 8 bases remaining between them. In DNA, the CDR3 is TGTGCCAGCAGCGCGCAGACCAATCAGCCCCAGCATTTT. Translated: CASSAQTNQPQHF.